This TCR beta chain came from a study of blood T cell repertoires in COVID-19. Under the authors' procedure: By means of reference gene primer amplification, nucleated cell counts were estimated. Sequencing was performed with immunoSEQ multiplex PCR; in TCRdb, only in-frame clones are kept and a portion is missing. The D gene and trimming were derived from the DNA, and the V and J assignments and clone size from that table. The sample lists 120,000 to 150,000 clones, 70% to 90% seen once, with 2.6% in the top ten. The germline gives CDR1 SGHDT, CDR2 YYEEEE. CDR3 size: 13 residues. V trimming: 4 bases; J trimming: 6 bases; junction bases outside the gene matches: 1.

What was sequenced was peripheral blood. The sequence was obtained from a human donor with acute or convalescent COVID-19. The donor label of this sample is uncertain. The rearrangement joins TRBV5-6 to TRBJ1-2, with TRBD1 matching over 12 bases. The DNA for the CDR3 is TGTGCCAGCAGCAGGGACAGGGGGCATGGCTACACCTTC. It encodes CASSRDRGHGYTF.